Below are 28 T cell receptor beta chains sequenced from a single sample in a study of T cells in localized non-small cell lung cancer (dated by TCRdb to between 2020 and 2021). Libraries came from the immunoSEQ multiplex PCR assay. TCRdb mirrors the immuneACCESS table, restricted to in-frame sequences. Some clones are absent from its copies; in checked studies, under half trace to an unresolved V gene, and the reason for the others is unknown. This sample holds 55,000 to 75,000 clones; less than 90% were observed only once. Around a fifth of the sample is held by the ten biggest clonotypes. This specimen consisted of peripheral blood, obtained before any cancer treatment. Receptors originate from a male donor at least 60 years old with stage III squamous cell lung carcinoma.

This sequence joins TRBV2 and TRBJ1-2; D is undetermined. Trimming left V 8 bases short and J 4 bases short, with 14 bases between. The CDR3 loop spans 13 amino acids. Per the germline V gene, CDR1 is SNHLY and CDR2 is FYNNEI. The CDR3 is CASVWQPGYGYTF. The CDR3 DNA sequence: TGTGCCAGCGTTTGGCAGCCAGGCTATGGCTACACCTTC.

The gene calls are TRBV9 and TRBJ2-5, with TRBD1 identical over 7 bases. The germline CDR1 and CDR2 sequences are SGDLS and YYNGEE. V was pared by 3 bases and J by 4 bases, with 9 bases of the junction left unmatched. There are 15 residues in the CDR3. The chain's CDR3 is CASSEGPTGRETQYF. CDR3 nucleotide sequence: TGTGCCAGCAGCGAGGGACCGACAGGGAGAGAGACCCAGTACTTC.

This chain connects TRBV30 to TRBJ2-5, with D possibly being TRBD1 or TRBD2 (6 bases each). V dropped 1 base and J dropped 5 bases, with 17 bases sitting between them. Germline CDR1 and CDR2: GTSNPN and SVGIG (reference sequence). The CDR3 length is 15 residues. CDR3: CAWSDQKGGQETQYF. CDR3 DNA: TGTGCCTGGAGTGACCAGAAGGGGGGCCAGGAGACCCAGTACTTC.

The chain is built from TRBV19 and TRBJ2-5, with D unresolved. The CDR3 length is 11 residues. Germline lookup yields CDR1 LNHDA and CDR2 SQIVND (reference sequence). V lost 5 bases and J lost 5, with 6 bases in between. CDR3 coding DNA: TGTGCCAGTAGTTCGGTCGAGACCCAGTACTTC. Translated, it gives CASSSVETQYF.

The chain couples TRBV29-1 to TRBJ1-1, with 8 bases lining up with TRBD1. Trimming removed 7 bases from V and 4 bases from J; junction bases left unmatched: 8. This CDR3 is built from 13 residues. Germline loops: CDR1 SQVTM, CDR2 ANQGSEA. CDR3 sequence (DNA): TGCAGCGCGGACAGGGTTGGGGCCACTGAAGCTTTCTTT. It specifies CSADRVGATEAFF.

The table lists this clone with a few counts. V usage is TRBV2 and J usage is TRBJ2-7; D is uncertain. Trimming left V 0 bases short and J 9 bases short, with 9 bases between. Per germline, CDR1 SNHLY and CDR2 FYNNEI. The CDR3 has 12 amino acids. CDR3 loop: CASSEAQGPQYF. Here the CDR3 DNA reads TGTGCCAGCAGTGAAGCGCAAGGGCCGCAGTACTTC.

This chain connects TRBV29-1 to TRBJ2-3; 12 bases fit TRBD2. Germline CDR1 reads SQVTM; CDR2 reads ANQGSEA. Unmatched junction bases numbered 1, after V lost 4 bases and J lost 2 bases. This CDR3 is built from 14 residues. In DNA form, the CDR3 reads TGCAGCGTTGGGACTAGCGGGGTCACAGATACGCAGTATTTT. It specifies CSVGTSGVTDTQYF.

The V and J genes are TRBV21-1 and TRBJ2-1; TRBD1 was called by the table and not checked on the DNA. TRBV21-1 is assigned pseudogene status. There are 16 residues in the CDR3. The CDR3 spells CASSSRPSRDSNEQFF. The DNA of the CDR3 is TGTGCCAGCAGCAGCCGGCCCTCACGGGACAGCAATGAGCAGTTCTTC.

This sequence joins TRBV6-6 and TRBJ2-3; D might be TRBD2 (5 bases). The germline V gene encodes CDR1 MNHNY and CDR2 SVGAGI (reference sequence). The CDR3 covers 14 residues. The V end lost 6 bases, the J end lost 1 base, and 11 bases lay between the germline ends. The CDR3 DNA reads TGTGCCAGCAGCCCCCTCGGGGGCACAGATACGCAGTATTTT. Translated: CASSPLGGTDTQYF.

V gene TRBV5-1 combines with J gene TRBJ2-7; D tentatively fits TRBD1 or TRBD2 (5 bases each). The CDR3 spans 16 residues. Deletions cut 4 bases from V and 3 bases from J, with 20 bases between. In germline, CDR1 is SGHRS, CDR2 YFSETQ. CDR3 sequence reads: CASSPRRDPKIYEQYV. The CDR3 bases are TGCGCCAGCAGCCCACGACGGGACCCTAAAATCTACGAGCAGTACGTC.

The rearrangement joins TRBV6-6 to TRBJ1-2; D possibly corresponds to TRBD1 (5 bases). Germline V lookup: CDR1 MNHNY, CDR2 SVGAGI (reference sequence). V lost 0 bases, J lost 5 bases, and 10 bases lay in between. There are 14 residues in the CDR3. CDR3 sequence reads: CASSYSAGTYGYTF. The DNA for the CDR3 is TGTGCCAGCAGTTACTCAGCAGGGACGTATGGCTACACCTTC.

The chain couples TRBV7-2 to TRBJ2-5, with D uncertain. The V gene lost 1 base and the J gene lost 7 bases, with 19 bases spanning the gap. This CDR3 is 16 amino acids long. Germline-derived CDR1 and CDR2 are SGHTA and FQGNSA. The CDR3 coding sequence is TGTGCCAGCAGCTTAGTCTCCGCCATGAGCACGGGGACCCAGTACTTC. Translation: CASSLVSAMSTGTQYF.

The rearrangement uses TRBV5-4 and TRBJ1-4; no clear D. The length of the CDR3 is 14 residues. Germline values: CDR1 SGHNT, CDR2 YYREEE (reference sequence). Deletions cut 0 bases from V and 4 bases from J, with 7 bases between. CDR3 bases: TGTGCCAGCAGCTTGGCCCAGATTAATGAAAAACTGTTTTTT. This encodes CASSLAQINEKLFF. Based on the CDR3 plus reference TRBV5-4 and TRBJ1-4, the full variable domain is ETGVTQSPTHLIKTRGQQVTLRCSSQSGHNTVSWYQQALGQGPQFIFQYYREEENGRGNFPPRFSGLQFPNYSSELNVNALELDDSALYLCASSLAQINEKLFFGSGTQLSVL.

The chain joins TRBV10-3 to TRBJ1-1, with 8 bases identical to TRBD1. The length of the CDR3 is 14 residues. V was clipped by 3 bases and J by 1 base; unmatched bases: 1. Per the germline V gene, CDR1 is ENHRY and CDR2 is SYGVKD. The CDR3 is CAISETGGNTEAFF. In DNA form, the CDR3 reads TGTGCCATCAGTGAAACAGGGGGGAACACTGAAGCTTTCTTT.

The chain carries TRBV7-2 and TRBJ1-5, with D perhaps TRBD1 (5 bases). In germline, CDR1 is SGHTA, CDR2 FQGNSA. Trimming cost V 6 bases and J 0 bases, with 12 bases left between them. The CDR3 is made up of 15 amino acids. Here the CDR3 reads CASSAGFPSNQPQHF. The CDR3 DNA is TGTGCCAGCAGTGCAGGGTTCCCTAGCAATCAGCCCCAGCATTTT.

The chain combines TRBV18 with TRBJ1-2; D is unresolved. CDR1 is KGHSH, CDR2 LQKENI, per germline. This CDR3 region has 13 residues. V was cut by 0 bases and J by 8 bases, with 10 bases left in between. CDR3 coding DNA: TGTGCCAGCTCACCACCAGGGTTCCCCGGCTACACCTTC. This translates into CASSPPGFPGYTF.

The rearrangement uses TRBV9 and TRBJ1-1; D unresolved. CDR1 and CDR2 from the germline V gene are SGDLS and YYNGEE. This CDR3 region has 16 residues. V shed 0 bases and J shed 0 bases, with 12 bases lying between them. This chain's CDR3 is CASSVGSSYMNTEAFF. In DNA, the CDR3 is TGTGCCAGCAGCGTAGGTTCCTCCTATATGAACACTGAAGCTTTCTTT.

This chain uses TRBV5-1 with TRBJ1-6, with TRBD1 as a possible D gene (5 bases). Trimming removed 0 bases from V and 8 bases from J, with 9 bases in between. In germline, CDR1 is SGHRS, CDR2 YFSETQ. The length of the CDR3 is 14 residues. This chain's CDR3 is CASSLDRLDSPLHF. CDR3 DNA sequence: TGCGCCAGCAGCTTGGACAGGCTTGATTCACCCCTCCACTTT.

DNA of the CDR3: TGTGCCAGCAGTTATAAGAGAAACACCGGGGAGCTGTTTTTT. It translates to CASSYKRNTGELFF. The chain recombines TRBV7-3 with TRBJ2-2; D gene uncertain. The CDR3 consists of 14 residues. CDR1 is SGHTA, CDR2 FQGTGA, per germline. The V and J ends lost 6 bases and 2 bases respectively, with 10 bases between them.

V and J are TRBV11-2 and TRBJ2-5; 9 nucleotides match TRBD1. With V trimmed by 5 bases and J by 4 bases, 11 bases remained unmatched. CDR1 is SGHAT, CDR2 FQNNGV, per germline. The CDR3 is 16 amino acids. The CDR3 coding sequence is TGTGCCAGCAGCCCGCCGGGGGGACAGGGTTTAGAGACCCAGTACTTC. Translated: CASSPPGGQGLETQYF.

J is TRBJ2-2 and V is TRBV19; 9 nucleotides line up with TRBD1. With 3 bases clipped from V and 3 bases from J, the junction kept 5 bases outside the gene matches. This CDR3 has 16 amino acids. CDR1 and CDR2 from the germline V gene are LNHDA and SQIVND (reference sequence). The CDR3 bases are TGTGCCAGTAGTATGTCAGGACAGGGGTACACCGGGGAGCTGTTTTTT. Translated: CASSMSGQGYTGELFF.

V and J are TRBV6-1 and TRBJ1-2, with 7 nucleotides matching TRBD1. V was clipped by 6 bases and J by 4 bases; unmatched bases: 8. In germline, CDR1 is MNHNS, CDR2 SASEGT. The CDR3 is 14 amino acids. CDR3 amino acids: CASRIQGHGYGYTF. CDR3 DNA sequence: TGTGCCAGCAGGATACAGGGGCACGGCTATGGCTACACCTTC.

This clone was seen ten or more times. The V call is TRBV27, the J call TRBJ2-1; D might be TRBD1 (6 bases). Germline assignment: CDR1 MNHEY and CDR2 SMNVEV (reference sequence). V lost 5 bases, J lost 1 base, and 12 bases lay in between. CDR3 length: 15 amino acids. The DNA for the CDR3 is TGTGCCAGCAGTGTATTAAGGGGGTCCTACAATGAGCAGTTCTTC. Translation: CASSVLRGSYNEQFF.

In DNA, the CDR3 is TGCAGCGTGGCCGACAGGGCCCGGGAGACCCAGTACTTC. It yields the protein CSVADRARETQYF. The chain is built from TRBV29-1 and TRBJ2-5; 7 nucleotides align to TRBD1. Unmatched junction bases numbered 9, after V lost 6 bases and J lost 5 bases. The germline CDR1 and CDR2 sequences are SQVTM and ANQGSEA. The CDR3 is 13 residues long.

The chain joins TRBV7-2 to TRBJ2-3; 11 bases map to TRBD2. The CDR3 runs to 16 residues. V shed 5 bases and J 6 bases; nucleotides not matched to a gene: 10. Germline V gives CDR1 SGHTA, CDR2 FQGNSA. The CDR3 DNA follows: TGTGCCAGCAGCCCCTTAGCGGGGGGGCCGGGGGATACGCAGTATTTT. Translation: CASSPLAGGPGDTQYF. The full variable domain, with the rest looked up from reference TRBV7-2 and TRBJ2-3, is GAGVSQSPSNKVTEKGKDVELRCDPISGHTALYWYRQSLGQGLEFLIYFQGNSAPDKSGLPSDRFSAERTGGSVSTLTIQRTQQEDSAVYLCASSPLAGGPGDTQYFGPGTRLTVL.

The genes are TRBV21-1 and TRBJ2-7; the table names TRBD1, a call not compared with the DNA. TRBV21-1 is listed as a pseudogene. The CDR3 is 14 amino acids. CDR3 protein: CASSKWDRGDEQYF. CDR3 nucleotides: TGTGCCAGCAGCAAATGGGACAGGGGAGACGAGCAGTACTTC.

In its sample, this clone was seen once. The rearrangement joins TRBV7-3 to TRBJ2-1; 7 nucleotides match TRBD2. Losses at the gene ends were 5 bases for V and 1 base for J; bases not matched to a gene: 5. Germline V lookup: CDR1 SGHTA, CDR2 FQGTGA. This CDR3 is 15 amino acids long. CDR3 coding DNA: TGTGCCAGCAGCCGAAGCGGGGTTTCCTACAATGAGCAGTTCTTC. This encodes CASSRSGVSYNEQFF.

This rearrangement joins TRBV7-2 to TRBJ1-3; D may be TRBD1 (6 bases). Trimming removed 2 bases at V and 0 bases at J, with 11 bases between. This CDR3 is built from 16 residues. Per germline, CDR1 SGHTA and CDR2 FQGNSA. Here the CDR3 reads CASSLRTGNSGNTIYF. The CDR3 coding sequence is TGTGCCAGCAGCTTAAGAACAGGGAACTCTGGAAACACCATATATTTT.